Below are 17 T cell receptor beta chains sequenced from a single sample in a study of blood T cells in healthy people across ages. The authors ran a second PCR of about 7 to 11 cycles using a sample-barcoded 5' primer and a J-beta primer mix. TCRdb processed the 5' RACE reads anew with MiXCR; each CDR3 protein has one entry. The data show 650,000 to 900,000 distinct CDR3 sequences, under 80% seen once. The specimen was blood. These receptors were taken from a young man in good health.

This clonotype was seen just once. The V gene is TRBV6-1, the J gene TRBJ1-2; D possibly corresponds to TRBD1 (5 bases). From germline, CDR1 is MNHNS and CDR2 SASEGT. The CDR3 sequence is 14 residues long. Trimming cost V 3 bases and J 1 base, with 9 bases left between them. CDR3 in amino acids: CASSEGRINYGYTF. Here the CDR3 DNA reads TGTGCCAGCAGTGAGGGACGGATTAACTATGGCTACACCTTC.

In the case of this clonotype: The junction shows a germline mismatch at one end, possibly a read error. The chain carries TRBV7-7 and TRBJ2-1; 7 bases fit TRBD1. This CDR3 contains 15 residues. Germline V gives CDR1 SSHAT, CDR2 FNYEAQ (reference sequence). CDR3 DNA: TGTGCTAGCAGCCTAGGACAGGACTCCTACAATGAGCAGTTCTTC. Amino acid sequence: CASSLGQDSYNEQFF.

This rearrangement joins TRBV7-9 to TRBJ1-2, with D uncertain. The germline V gene has CDR1 SEHNR and CDR2 FQNEAQ (reference sequence). Trimming stripped 0 bases from V and 4 bases from J, with 12 bases between. The CDR3 has 15 residues. CDR3 nucleotide sequence: TGTGCCAGCAGCTTAGCGCGGGAGGGTAGCTATGGCTACACCTTC. Protein product: CASSLAREGSYGYTF.

This clonotype was detected only a few times. The chain employs TRBV3-1 and TRBJ1-2, with no clear D. V lost 0 bases to trimming and J lost 7 bases, with 15 bases between them. This CDR3 spans 15 amino acids. The germline CDR1 and CDR2 sequences are LGHDT and YNNKEL (reference sequence). CDR3 sequence reads: CASSQDIVSKGGYTF. In DNA, the CDR3 is TGTGCCAGCAGCCAAGATATAGTCAGCAAAGGTGGCTACACCTTC.

This chain joins TRBV6-2 or TRBV6-3 and TRBJ2-1, with D perhaps TRBD2 (5 bases). In germline, CDR1 is MNHEY, CDR2 SVGEGT. The germline V and J ends were trimmed by 2 bases and 8 bases, with 19 bases remaining between them. There are 16 residues in the CDR3. CDR3 sequence (DNA): TGTGCCAGCAGTTACCGAGGACGGGGATTAAGCGATGAGCAGTTCTTC. Translated, it gives CASSYRGRGLSDEQFF.

The chain combines TRBV20-1 with TRBJ1-4; no definite D call. V was clipped by 8 bases and J by 4 bases, with 20 bases between them. The CDR3 has 15 amino acids. Germline V gene sequence: CDR1 DFQATT, CDR2 SNEGSKA (reference sequence). The CDR3 DNA reads TGCAGTACTACCTCACCGATAGCGGTTAATGAAAAACTGTTTTTT. It is translated as CSTTSPIAVNEKLFF.

Only a few counts were recorded for this clonotype. This chain joins TRBV12-3 or TRBV12-4 and TRBJ2-1, with 10 positions matching TRBD2. The CDR3 contains 18 residues. The junction had 13 bases not matched to a gene; V was cut back by 5 bases and J by 3 bases. CDR3 region: CASSILAGSASFYNEQFF. The CDR3 nucleotides read TGTGCCAGCAGTATACTAGCGGGGTCCGCCTCCTTCTACAATGAGCAGTTCTTC.

This clonotype showed up just once. V usage is TRBV5-1 and J usage is TRBJ2-7, with D tentatively TRBD2 (5 bases). This CDR3 is built from 13 residues. Trimming took 4 bases from V and 3 from J, leaving 11 bases between them. CDR1 is SGHRS, CDR2 YFSETQ, per germline. CDR3 nucleotide sequence: TGCGCCAGCAGCGCAGGACTGGACTACGAGCAGTACTTC. Translation gives CASSAGLDYEQYF.

This clonotype was seen ten or more times. V is TRBV29-1 and J is TRBJ2-5; the D is unclear. Germline V gives CDR1 SQVTM, CDR2 ANQGSEA. The CDR3 has 14 residues. V lost 2 bases to trimming and J lost 0 bases, with 10 bases between them. In nucleotides, the CDR3 is TGCAGCGTTGAATCCCAGGACCACCAAGAGACCCAGTACTTC. Translating gives CSVESQDHQETQYF.

The chain recombines TRBV7-9 with TRBJ1-1, with D possibly matching TRBD1 (6 bases). The CDR3 is 14 residues long. CDR1 is SEHNR and CDR2 is FQNEAQ in the germline V gene (reference sequence). V dropped 5 bases and J dropped 3 bases, with 13 bases sitting between them. The CDR3 nucleotides are TGTGCCAGCAGCGAGGACAGTGGTGACACTGAAGCTTTCTTT. Amino acids: CASSEDSGDTEAFF.

The V call is TRBV2, the J call TRBJ2-3, with 7 bases lining up with TRBD1. The CDR3 sequence is 16 residues long. CDR1 and CDR2 (germline): SNHLY, FYNNEI. Unmatched junction bases numbered 12, after V lost 6 bases and J lost 3 bases. The CDR3 is CASRGVQGTRTDTQYF. Here the CDR3 DNA reads TGTGCCAGCAGGGGGGTACAGGGGACGAGGACAGATACGCAGTATTTT.

The J gene is TRBJ1-2, the V gene TRBV10-3; 8 bases fit TRBD1. J lost 6 bases, V lost 9 bases, and 6 bases had no gene match. Germline CDR1 and CDR2: ENHRY and SYGVKD. This CDR3 comprises 12 residues. CDR3 coding DNA: TGTGCCATTACGACAGGGGTCGATGGCTACACCTTC. Residues: CAITTGVDGYTF.

The rearrangement joins TRBV7-9 to TRBJ1-4; maybe TRBD1 (5 bases). The CDR3 loop spans 14 amino acids. Germline V gene sequence: CDR1 SEHNR, CDR2 FQNEAQ (reference sequence). V was pared by 1 base and J by 4 bases, with 7 bases between. DNA of the CDR3: TGTGCCAGCAGCTTAGGGGACGGTAATGAAAAACTGTTTTTT. It encodes CASSLGDGNEKLFF. The entire variable domain, with the rest obtained from reference TRBV7-9 and TRBJ1-4, is as follows: DTGVSQNPRHKITKRGQNVTFRCDPISEHNRLYWYRQTLGQGPEFLTYFQNEAQLEKSRLLSDRFSAERPKGSFSTLEIQRTEQGDSAMYLCASSLGDGNEKLFFGSGTQLSVL.

This chain links TRBV20-1 with TRBJ1-5; D is undetermined. V was shortened by 3 bases and J by 0 bases, with 6 bases between the two germline ends. The CDR3 sequence is 13 residues long. The germline gives CDR1 DFQATT, CDR2 SNEGSKA (reference sequence). CDR3 region: CSARLDSNQPQHF. As DNA, the CDR3 is TGCAGTGCTAGGTTAGATAGCAATCAGCCCCAGCATTTT.

V gene TRBV9 combines with J gene TRBJ2-4, with 8 bases matching TRBD1. The J call could be wrong; TRBJ2-5 is a better fit for the DNA end. Germline values: CDR1 SGDLS, CDR2 YYNGEE. The CDR3 runs 16 residues. As DNA, the CDR3 is TGTGCCAGCAGCTCGTGGACAGGGTTACGCCAAGAGACCCAGTACTTC. This gives the protein CASSSWTGLRQETQYF.

This clonotype has just a few counts. This chain connects TRBV21-1 to TRBJ1-2; TRBD1, the table's D call, lacks a check against the DNA. TRBV21-1 is described as a pseudogene. CDR3 length equals 15 residues. CDR3 residues: CASSKELSGSYGYTF. CDR3 nucleotides: TGTGCCAGCAGCAAAGAGCTGTCAGGGAGCTATGGCTACACCTTC.

This clonotype showed up just a few times. V and J are TRBV11-1 and TRBJ2-7; no clear D gene. The CDR3 has 12 residues. Germline values: CDR1 SGHAT, CDR2 FQDESV (reference sequence). V lost 1 base, J lost 4 bases, and 5 bases lay in between. The CDR3 loop is CASSLVQYEQYF. CDR3 sequence (DNA): TGTGCCAGCAGCTTAGTTCAGTACGAGCAGTACTTC.